This T cell receptor beta chain was documented in a study of cytomegalovirus exposure and HLA in healthy donors. The study's findings and limits: The study labeled 164 TCR beta chains cytomegalovirus-associated. The authors assumed roughly uniform sequencing depth across donors for presence/absence analyses.

In its sample, this clone was seen a few times. Antigen specificity is unknown. Other DNA variants within this sample encode the same CDR3. It was with 60 Vbeta and 13 Jbeta primers that the PCR ran. Some clones are missing from TCRdb's copy, which holds only in-frame ones; the method was immunoSEQ multiplex PCR. In the table there are about 170,000 clones, 55% to 65% of which are singletons. The ends lost 5 bases at V and 5 bases at J; junction bases unmatched: 2. The CDR3 covers 15 residues. Germline lookup yields CDR1 SEHNR and CDR2 FQNEAQ (reference sequence). Sequenced sample: PBMCs. This TCR came from a man aged 35 to 55 in good health and CMV-seronegative. The rearrangement uses TRBV7-9 and TRBJ1-6; 11 bases are shared with TRBD1. CDR3 DNA: TGTGCCAGCAGCCTGGGACAGGGGGATAATTCACCCCTCCACTTT. Its protein product is CASSLGQGDNSPLHF.